The next 5 T cell receptor beta chains were all read from a single sample in a study of metastatic and nonmetastatic thyroid tumors. TCRdb re-clonotyped the PCR reads through MiXCR. This sample has tens of thousands of clones; 20% to 25% occur once, and the top ten carry 3.5% to 5%. There were no patients who had received any treatment before thyroid surgery. Material for sequencing was blood. These receptors originate from a female donor with papillary thyroid cancer or a benign thyroid nodule (not recorded which). Some clones in this sample may be carry-over from other donors' samples.

This clone has at least ten counts. The sample holds other DNA sequences that translate to the same CDR3. V gene TRBV9 combines with J gene TRBJ1-1; maybe TRBD1 (5 bases). CDR1 SGDLS and CDR2 YYNGEE come from the germline V gene. The V end was cut by 0 bases, the J end by 5 bases, with 14 bases between. CDR3 length equals 15 residues. Written as DNA, the CDR3 is TGTGCCAGCAGCGTAGGAGGAGGGGTCCGGACTGAAGCTTTCTTT. Protein: CASSVGGGVRTEAFF.

This clone was counted ten times or more. The rearrangement uses TRBV20-1 and TRBJ2-1; weak D call: TRBD2 (6 bases). Trimming cost V 0 bases and J 7 bases, with 13 bases left between them. Germline CDR1 reads DFQATT; CDR2 reads SNEGSKA (reference sequence). This CDR3 is built from 14 residues. The CDR3 sequence: CSARDSTGENEQFF. The CDR3 DNA is TGCAGTGCTAGAGATTCGACGGGGGAAAATGAGCAGTTCTTC.

This clone was counted many times. The rearrangement uses TRBV7-2 and TRBJ2-7; TRBD1 matches at 7 bases. The CDR3 has 15 residues. Germline trimming cut 5 bases from V and 0 bases from J; bases unmatched to any gene: 7. CDR1 is SGHTA, CDR2 FQGNSA, per germline. CDR3 protein: CASSTAGDSSYEQYF. DNA of the CDR3: TGTGCCAGCAGCACTGCCGGGGACAGCTCCTACGAGCAGTACTTC.

This clone came up many times. V usage is TRBV20-1 and J usage is TRBJ1-3; 7 bases are shared with TRBD1. V dropped 1 base and J dropped 4; count of bases not matched to a gene: 13. Germline CDR1 DFQATT, CDR2 SNEGSKA (reference sequence). CDR3 length: 17 residues. The chain's CDR3 is CSARGQGGSTRGNTIYF. CDR3 nucleotides: TGCAGTGCTAGAGGGCAGGGGGGGAGCACACGCGGAAACACCATATATTTT.

The chain joins TRBV30 to TRBJ1-1; the D is unclear. Trimming removed 0 bases from V and 2 bases from J, with 4 bases in between. The CDR3 runs 12 residues. The germline V gene has CDR1 GTSNPN and CDR2 SVGIG (reference sequence). The CDR3 sequence: CAWSVTNTEAFF. The CDR3 nucleotides read TGTGCCTGGAGTGTAACCAACACTGAAGCTTTCTTT.